Listed below are T cell receptor beta chains from one sample, sequenced in a study of beta chain features in type 1 diabetes. Data came from immunoSEQ multiplex PCR; TCRdb stores just in-frame clones and leaves some out. The top ten hold less than 0.02% of the sample, which has hundreds of thousands of clones, 15% seen once. Sequenced sample: naive CD4+ T cells from blood. These receptors originate from a man younger than 35 with type 1 diabetes. Both conserved end residues are part of each CDR3. A D gene is named only where the DNA matches it firmly. Size tells how often a clone was seen (once, few, many) or the class of an expanded clone, and some rows leave it out.

TRBJ2-4 | TRBV7-2 | few | TRBD2 | 17 | TGTGCCAGCAGCAGTGCGATAGCGGGGGGCGGCAAAAACATTCAGTACTTC | CASSSAIAGGGKNIQYF
TRBJ2-7 | TRBV29-1 | . | . | 13 | TGCAGCGTTGGGGGGAGGTTAGGCTACGAGCAGTACTTC | CSVGGRLGYEQYF
TRBJ1-3 | TRBV30 | few | . | 11 | TGTGCCTCCACGCGCGGAAACACCATATATTTT | CASTRGNTIYF
TRBJ1-6 | TRBV4-3 | . | . | 13 | TGCGCCAGCAGCCAAGAGAAGCTTCTGGCCCTCCACTTT | CASSQEKLLALHF
TRBJ1-1 | TRBV19 | few | . | 14 | TGTGCCAGTAGTTCTTTCACAGGGCTTGGAATAGCTTTCTTT | CASSSFTGLGIAFF
TRBJ2-5 | TRBV7-9 | . | . | 15 | TGTGCCAGCAGCTTAGTTCCTAGCGTCCAAGAGACCCAGTACTTC | CASSLVPSVQETQYF
TRBJ2-7 | TRBV28 | . | TRBD2 | 18 | TGTGCCAGCAGTTCCCTGGGACTAGCGGGCACCACGGACTACGAGCAGTACTTC | CASSSLGLAGTTDYEQYF
TRBJ2-1 | TRBV4-2 | few | TRBD2 | 20 | TGTGCCAGCAGCCAAGATATCATTAGCGGGAGGCCCCGCTATTACAATGAGCAGTTCTTC | CASSQDIISGRPRYYNEQFF
TRBJ2-7 | TRBV30 | . | . | 11 | TGTGCCTGGAGTGGGCCGTACGAGCAGTACTTC | CAWSGPYEQYF
TRBJ1-1 | TRBV5-4 | . | TRBD1 | 14 | TGTGCCAGCAGCCCCTCCCCTGACAGGGAAGGAGCTTTCTTT | CASSPSPDREGAFF
TRBJ1-2 | TRBV9 | . | . | 13 | TGTGCCAGCAGCGTAGACAGTAACTATGGCTACACCTTC | CASSVDSNYGYTF
TRBJ2-5 | TRBV2 | . | . | 13 | TGTGCCAGCGTACAGGTTACGAGAGGGACCCAGTACTTC | CASVQVTRGTQYF
TRBJ1-1 | TRBV29-1 | few | . | 13 | TGCAGCGTTGAAGATTCTCGTGGGCTGGTATCTTTCTTT | CSVEDSRGLVSFF
TRBJ2-5 | TRBV7-9 | . | TRBD2 | 15 | TGTGCCAGCAGCCGAAGCGGGGGGGCCTGGGAGACCCAGTACTTC | CASSRSGGAWETQYF
TRBJ2-7 | TRBV7-9 | . | TRBD2 | 17 | TGTGCCAGCAGCTTGCCTAGCGGGGGGCCTCTCTCCTACGAGCAGTACTTC | CASSLPSGGPLSYEQYF
TRBJ2-3 | TRBV6-5 | few | . | 14 | TGTGCCAGCACCTACAGGGGGGGAACAGATACGCAGTATTTT | CASTYRGGTDTQYF
TRBJ1-1 | TRBV7-9 | few | TRBD1 | 13 | TGTGCCAGCAGCCCCGGACAGGGTGGAAAAGCTTTCTTT | CASSPGQGGKAFF
TRBJ2-1 | TRBV2 | few | . | 14 | TGTGCCAACCCGCGGGCCCGCTCCTACAATGAGCAGTTCTTC | CANPRARSYNEQFF
TRBJ2-1 | TRBV19 | few | . | 15 | TGTGCCAGTAGTACCTCCAAGACAGTCTACAATGAGCAGTTCTTC | CASSTSKTVYNEQFF
TRBJ1-6 | TRBV25-1 | few | . | 14 | TGTGCCAGCAGTCCACGGGGGGAGATTTCACCCCTCCACTTT | CASSPRGEISPLHF
TRBJ2-7 | TRBV10-2 | few | . | 15 | TGCGCCAGCAGTGAGAGTCAGGGTGGGGTCTACGAGCAGTACTTC | CASSESQGGVYEQYF
TRBJ2-1 | TRBV30 | . | . | 12 | TGTGCCTGCGTGTGGAGGTACAATGAGCAGTTCTTC | CACVWRYNEQFF
TRBJ1-2 | TRBV11-2 | . | . | 12 | TGTGCCAGCAGCCCTGGGGGGAGCGGCTACACCTTC | CASSPGGSGYTF
TRBJ2-1 | TRBV6-6 | . | . | 14 | TGTGCCAGCAGTCTTACGGGAGCCCCCAATGAGCAGTTCTTC | CASSLTGAPNEQFF
TRBJ2-1 | TRBV7-2 | . | TRBD2 | 15 | TGTGCCAGCAGCTGGGGACTAGCGGACTACAATGAGCAGTTCTTC | CASSWGLADYNEQFF
TRBJ2-3 | TRBV27 | few | . | 15 | TGTGCCAGCAGCTCCACGGGAGTTGGAACAGATACGCAGTATTTT | CASSSTGVGTDTQYF
TRBJ2-3 | TRBV19 | . | TRBD2 | 14 | TGTGCCAGTACCCCAGCGGGACCCACAGATACGCAGTATTTT | CASTPAGPTDTQYF
TRBJ1-1 | TRBV6-1 | few | TRBD1 | 14 | TGTGCCAGCAGAACACAGGGGGCGAGGACTGAAGCTTTCTTT | CASRTQGARTEAFF
TRBJ2-2 | TRBV4-2 | . | TRBD2 | 16 | TGTGCCAGCAGCCAATTCGGGACTAGCGGGACCGGGGAGCTGTTTTTT | CASSQFGTSGTGELFF
TRBJ2-5 | TRBV5-1 | few | . | 12 | TGCGCCAGCAGTCGACTCCAAGAGACCCAGTACTTC | CASSRLQETQYF
TRBJ2-2 | TRBV4-1 | . | TRBD1 | 17 | TGCGCCAGCAGCCAAGGCCTCAGGGGGTTCGGCACCGGGGAGCTGTTTTTT | CASSQGLRGFGTGELFF
TRBJ1-1 | TRBV13 | few | . | 14 | TGTGCCAGCAGCTCCAGACAGTTAGGCACTGAAGCTTTCTTT | CASSSRQLGTEAFF
TRBJ1-1 | TRBV28 | . | TRBD1 | 14 | TGTGCCAGCAGTTCCGGACAGGGTAAGCTTCGAGCTTTCTTT | CASSSGQGKLRAFF
TRBJ2-7 | TRBV5-6 | . | . | 14 | TGTGCCAGCAGACGGACTGCCAGCTCCTACGAGCAGTACTTC | CASRRTASSYEQYF